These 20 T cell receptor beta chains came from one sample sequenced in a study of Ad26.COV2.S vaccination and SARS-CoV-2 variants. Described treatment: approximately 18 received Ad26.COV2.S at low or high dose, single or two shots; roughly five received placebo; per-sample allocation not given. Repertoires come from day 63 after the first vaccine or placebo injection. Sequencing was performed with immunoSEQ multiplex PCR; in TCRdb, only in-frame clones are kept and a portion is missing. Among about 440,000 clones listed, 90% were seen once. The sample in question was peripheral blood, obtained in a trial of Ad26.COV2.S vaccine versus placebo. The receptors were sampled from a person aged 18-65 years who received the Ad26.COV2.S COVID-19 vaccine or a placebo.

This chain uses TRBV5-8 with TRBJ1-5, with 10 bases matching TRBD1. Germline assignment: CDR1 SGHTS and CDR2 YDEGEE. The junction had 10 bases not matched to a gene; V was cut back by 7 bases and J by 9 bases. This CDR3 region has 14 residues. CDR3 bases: TGTGCCAGCCAACGGGGGACAGGGGTGGGGCCCCAGCATTTT. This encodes CASQRGTGVGPQHF.

CDR3 nucleotide sequence: TGTGCCAGCAGTGTTAGTGCGGGAGTAGTCTCCTACAATGAGCAGTTCTTC. It codes for CASSVSAGVVSYNEQFF. V gene TRBV25-1 combines with J gene TRBJ2-1; TRBD2 aligns across 7 bases. Trimming removed 4 bases from V and 0 bases from J; junction bases left unmatched: 9. Germline-derived CDR1 and CDR2 are MGHDK and SYGVNS. The CDR3 length is 17 residues.

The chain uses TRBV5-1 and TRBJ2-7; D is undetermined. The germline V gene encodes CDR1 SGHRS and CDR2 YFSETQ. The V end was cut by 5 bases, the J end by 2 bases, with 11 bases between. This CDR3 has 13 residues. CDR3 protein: CASRGAKTYEQYF. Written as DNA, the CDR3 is TGCGCCAGCAGAGGTGCAAAAACCTACGAGCAGTACTTC.

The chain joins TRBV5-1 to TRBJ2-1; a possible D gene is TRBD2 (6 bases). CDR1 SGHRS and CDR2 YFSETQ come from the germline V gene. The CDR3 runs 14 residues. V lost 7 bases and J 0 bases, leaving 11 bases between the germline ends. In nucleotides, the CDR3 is TGCGCCAGCTTCCGGGACTCCTCCTACAATGAGCAGTTCTTC. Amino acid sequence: CASFRDSSYNEQFF.

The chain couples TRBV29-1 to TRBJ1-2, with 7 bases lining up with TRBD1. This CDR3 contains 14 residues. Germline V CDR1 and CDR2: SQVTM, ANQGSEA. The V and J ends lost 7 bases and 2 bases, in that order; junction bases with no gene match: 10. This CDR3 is CSADSGTVNYGYTF. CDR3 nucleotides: TGCAGCGCGGACTCCGGGACAGTCAACTATGGCTACACCTTC.

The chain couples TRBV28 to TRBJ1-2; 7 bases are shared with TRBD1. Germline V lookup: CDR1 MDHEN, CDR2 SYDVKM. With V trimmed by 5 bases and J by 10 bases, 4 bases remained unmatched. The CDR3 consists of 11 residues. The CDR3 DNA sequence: TGTGCCAGCAGTAGGACAGGCCTCTACACCTTC. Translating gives CASSRTGLYTF.

CDR3 residues: CASSESPGKAYNSPLHF. The CDR3 nucleotides are TGTGCCAGCAGTGAAAGTCCAGGGAAAGCCTATAATTCACCCCTCCACTTT. This chain uses TRBV25-1 with TRBJ1-6, with D tentatively TRBD1 (5 bases). The CDR3 is 17 amino acids. Germline lookup yields CDR1 MGHDK and CDR2 SYGVNS. Between the trimmed V and J ends, which lost 2 bases and 2 bases, there was a span of 13 bases. The variable domain in full, completed from reference TRBV25-1 and TRBJ1-6, reads EADIYQTPRYLVIGTGKKITLECSQTMGHDKMYWYQQDPGMELHLIHYSYGVNSTEKGDLSSESTVSRIRTEHFPLTLESARPSHTSQYLCASSESPGKAYNSPLHFGNGTRLTVT.

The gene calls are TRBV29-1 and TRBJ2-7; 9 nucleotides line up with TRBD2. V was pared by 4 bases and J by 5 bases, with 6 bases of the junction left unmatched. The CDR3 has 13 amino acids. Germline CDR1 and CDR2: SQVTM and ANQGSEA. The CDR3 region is CSVGLSGSHEQYF. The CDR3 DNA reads TGCAGCGTTGGGCTTAGCGGGAGTCACGAGCAGTACTTC.

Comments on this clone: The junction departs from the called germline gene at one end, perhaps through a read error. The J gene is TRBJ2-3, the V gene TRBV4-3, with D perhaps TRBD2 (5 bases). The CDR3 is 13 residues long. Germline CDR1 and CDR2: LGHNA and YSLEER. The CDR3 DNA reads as TGCACCAGCAGCCAAGATCGGGGAGATACGCAGTATTTT. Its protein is CTSSQDRGDTQYF.

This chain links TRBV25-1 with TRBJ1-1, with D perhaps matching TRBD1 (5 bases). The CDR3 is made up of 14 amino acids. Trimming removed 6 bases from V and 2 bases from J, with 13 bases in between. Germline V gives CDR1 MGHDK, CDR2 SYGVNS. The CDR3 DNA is TGTGCCAGCAGGAGGGGAGGGAGCAACACTGAAGCTTTCTTT. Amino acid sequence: CASRRGGSNTEAFF.

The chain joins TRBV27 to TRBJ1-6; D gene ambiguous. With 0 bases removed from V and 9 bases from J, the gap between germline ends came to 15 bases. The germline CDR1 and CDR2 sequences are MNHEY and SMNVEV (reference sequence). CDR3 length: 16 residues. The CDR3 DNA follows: TGTGCCAGCAGTTTATCGTTTGAAGGGATGGGTTCACCCCTCCACTTT. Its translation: CASSLSFEGMGSPLHF.

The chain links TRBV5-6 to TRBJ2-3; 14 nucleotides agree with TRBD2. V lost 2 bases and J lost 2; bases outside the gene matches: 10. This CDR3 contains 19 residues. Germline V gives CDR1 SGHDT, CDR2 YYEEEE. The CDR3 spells CASSLGLAGGGAPTDTQYF. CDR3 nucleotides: TGTGCCAGCAGCTTAGGACTAGCGGGAGGAGGCGCTCCCACAGATACGCAGTATTTT. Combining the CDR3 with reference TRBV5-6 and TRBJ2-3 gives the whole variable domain DAGVTQSPTHLIKTRGQQVTLRCSPKSGHDTVSWYQQALGQGPQFIFQYYEEEERQRGNFPDRFSGHQFPNYSSELNVNALLLGDSALYLCASSLGLAGGGAPTDTQYFGPGTRLTVL.

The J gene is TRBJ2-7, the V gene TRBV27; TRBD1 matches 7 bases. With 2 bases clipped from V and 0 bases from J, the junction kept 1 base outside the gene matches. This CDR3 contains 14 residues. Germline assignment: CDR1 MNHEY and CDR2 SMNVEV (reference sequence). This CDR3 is CASSLGDSSYEQYF. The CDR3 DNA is TGTGCCAGCAGTTTAGGGGACAGCTCCTACGAGCAGTACTTC.

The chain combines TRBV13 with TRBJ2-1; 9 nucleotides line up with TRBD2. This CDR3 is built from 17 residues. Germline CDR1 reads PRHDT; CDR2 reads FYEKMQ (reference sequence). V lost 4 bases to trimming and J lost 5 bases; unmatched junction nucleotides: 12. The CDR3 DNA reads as TGTGCCAGCAGCTACCTCGAAATAGCGGGGGTAAACAATGAGCAGTTCTTC. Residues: CASSYLEIAGVNNEQFF.

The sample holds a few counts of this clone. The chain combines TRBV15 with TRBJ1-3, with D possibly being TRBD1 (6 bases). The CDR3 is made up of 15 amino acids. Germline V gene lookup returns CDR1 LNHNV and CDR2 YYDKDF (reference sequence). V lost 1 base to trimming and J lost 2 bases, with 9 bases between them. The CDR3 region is CATSRARGPGNTIYF. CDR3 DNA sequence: TGTGCCACCAGCAGAGCGCGGGGGCCTGGAAACACCATATATTTT.

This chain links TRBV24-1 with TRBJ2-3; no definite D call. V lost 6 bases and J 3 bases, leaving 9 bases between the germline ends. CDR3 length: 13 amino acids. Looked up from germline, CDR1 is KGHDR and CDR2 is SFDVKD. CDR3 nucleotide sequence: TGTGCCACCAGTCTCAGCCTTACAGATACGCAGTATTTT. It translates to CATSLSLTDTQYF.

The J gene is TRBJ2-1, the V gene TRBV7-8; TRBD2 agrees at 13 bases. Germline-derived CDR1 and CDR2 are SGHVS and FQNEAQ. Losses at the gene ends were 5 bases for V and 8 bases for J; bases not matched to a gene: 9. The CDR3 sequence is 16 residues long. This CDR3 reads CASSHRTSGSKDEQFF. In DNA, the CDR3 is TGTGCCAGCAGCCATCGGACTAGCGGGAGTAAAGATGAGCAGTTCTTC.

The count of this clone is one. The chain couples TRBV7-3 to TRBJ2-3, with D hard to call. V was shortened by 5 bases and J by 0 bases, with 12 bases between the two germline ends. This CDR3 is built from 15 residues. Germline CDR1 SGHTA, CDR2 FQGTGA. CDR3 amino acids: CASSDRMASTDTQYF. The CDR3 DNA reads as TGTGCCAGCAGCGACCGGATGGCAAGCACAGATACGCAGTATTTT.

CDR3 amino acids: CASSQPPGTSPYEQYF. CDR3 sequence (DNA): TGCGCCAGCAGCCAACCCCCCGGGACATCCCCCTACGAGCAGTACTTC. The chain uses TRBV4-1 and TRBJ2-7; a possible D gene is TRBD1 (6 bases). The CDR3 loop spans 16 amino acids. With 2 bases removed from V and 2 bases from J, the gap between germline ends came to 16 bases. Germline V gives CDR1 MGHRA, CDR2 YSYEKL.

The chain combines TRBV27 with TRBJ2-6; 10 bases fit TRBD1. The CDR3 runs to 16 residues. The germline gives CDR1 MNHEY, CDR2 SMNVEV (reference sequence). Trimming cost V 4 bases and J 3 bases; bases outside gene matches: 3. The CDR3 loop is CASSSGQGFGANVLTF. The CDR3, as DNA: TGTGCCAGCAGTTCGGGACAGGGGTTTGGGGCCAACGTCCTGACTTTC.